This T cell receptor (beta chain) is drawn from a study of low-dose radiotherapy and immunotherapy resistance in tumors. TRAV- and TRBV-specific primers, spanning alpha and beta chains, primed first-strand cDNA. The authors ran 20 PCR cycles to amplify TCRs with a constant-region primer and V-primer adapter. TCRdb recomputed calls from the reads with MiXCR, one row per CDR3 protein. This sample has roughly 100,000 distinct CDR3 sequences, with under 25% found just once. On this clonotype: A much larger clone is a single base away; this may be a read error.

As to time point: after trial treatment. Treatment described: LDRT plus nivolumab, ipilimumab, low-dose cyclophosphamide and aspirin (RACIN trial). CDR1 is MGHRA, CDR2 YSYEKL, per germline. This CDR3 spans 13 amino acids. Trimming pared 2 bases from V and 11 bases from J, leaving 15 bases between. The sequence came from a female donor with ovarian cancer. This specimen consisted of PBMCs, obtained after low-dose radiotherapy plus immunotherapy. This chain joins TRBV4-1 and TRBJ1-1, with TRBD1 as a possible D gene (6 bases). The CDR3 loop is CASSQSGPGDAFF. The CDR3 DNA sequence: TGCGCCAGCAGCCAAAGCGGACCAGGGGACGCTTTCTTT.